One sample yielded the 15 T cell receptor beta chains listed below, sequenced in a study of T cells in Graves' hyperthyroidism and ophthalmopathy. There were TCR beta CDR3 regions amplified from RNA transcripts. TCR CDR3 regions were first amplified by RT-PCR with HTBI primers. Using its own MiXCR run on the multiplex PCR reads, TCRdb lists one record per CDR3 protein. The repertoire holds hundreds of thousands of distinct CDR3 sequences, with 38% as singletons. Material: blood. Receptor source: a man younger than 30 with Graves' hyperthyroidism.

Ten or more counts support this clonotype. The CDR3 region has the DNA TGTGCCATCAGCGCAGGGACCCGTTACGAGACCCAGTACTTC. Translation gives CAISAGTRYETQYF. The chain links TRBV10-3 to TRBJ2-5; D possibly uses TRBD1 or TRBD2 (5 bases each). Trimming removed 6 bases at V and 5 bases at J, with 16 bases between. This CDR3 has 14 amino acids. In germline, CDR1 is ENHRY, CDR2 SYGVKD.

Comments on this clonotype: The germline gene is not matched at one end of the junction; a read error may be the cause. This sequence joins TRBV5-4 and TRBJ1-1, with 10 bases aligning to TRBD1. This CDR3 region has 15 residues. Germline CDR1 is SGHNT and CDR2 is YYREEE (reference sequence). The CDR3 nucleotides are TGTGCCAGCAGCCCGACAGGGGGCGCAAACACTGAAGCCTTCTTT. Translating gives CASSPTGGANTEAFF.

The sample holds many counts of this clonotype. The chain employs TRBV24-1 and TRBJ1-5; D unresolved. Germline loops: CDR1 KGHDR, CDR2 SFDVKD. The CDR3 runs 12 residues. V shed 1 base and J shed 10 bases, with 7 bases lying between them. The CDR3 bases are TGTGCCACCAGTGATTTAGGTAGACCCCAGCATTTT. It specifies CATSDLGRPQHF.

This clonotype was picked up one time. The CDR3 loop is CASSYPEGLAHYEQYF. CDR3 nucleotide sequence: TGCGCCAGCAGTTACCCCGAGGGACTAGCGCATTACGAGCAGTACTTC. The chain has TRBV10-2 and TRBJ2-7; TRBD2 matches 10 bases. The V gene's germline CDR1 is WSHSY and CDR2 SAAADI. This CDR3 comprises 16 residues. V lost 5 bases to trimming and J lost 4 bases; unmatched junction nucleotides: 11.

This clonotype was seen a few times. V usage is TRBV20-1 and J usage is TRBJ1-2, with a tentative D call TRBD1 (6 bases). The ends were cut back, 3 bases at V and 4 bases at J, with 15 bases in the middle. Looked up from germline, CDR1 is DFQATT and CDR2 is SNEGSKA (reference sequence). The CDR3 is 14 residues long. CDR3 sequence reads: CSASPGDLSYGYTF. For the CDR3, the DNA is TGCAGTGCTAGCCCAGGGGACCTCTCCTATGGCTACACCTTC.

This clonotype was found many times. This sequence joins TRBV15 and TRBJ2-7; D is uncertain. The CDR3 extends over 12 amino acids. The V end lost 4 bases, the J end lost 4 bases, and 8 bases lay between the germline ends. CDR1 and CDR2 (germline): LNHNV, YYDKDF (reference sequence). The CDR3 DNA is TGTGCCACCAGCATGGGATTGTACGAGCAGTACTTC. Translating gives CATSMGLYEQYF. Complete variable domain (other parts from reference TRBV15 and TRBJ2-7): DAMVIQNPRYQVTQFGKPVTLSCSQTLNHNVMYWYQQKSSQAPKLLFHYYDKDFNNEADTPDNFQSRRPNTSFCFLDIRSPGLGDTAMYLCATSMGLYEQYFGPGTRLTVT.

In regard to this clonotype: A read error may be the cause here, since a much bigger clone is one base away. This rearrangement joins TRBV4-1 to TRBJ2-5; no clear D gene. Looked up from germline, CDR1 is MGHRA and CDR2 is YSYEKL. Trimming cost V 0 bases and J 3 bases, with 8 bases left between them. This CDR3 has 14 amino acids. CDR3 nucleotide sequence: TGCGCCAGCAGCCAAGAGTGCAGAGAAGAGACCCAGTACTTC. Translating it yields CASSQECREETQYF.

The sample holds a few counts of this clonotype. V and J are TRBV5-1 and TRBJ2-2; TRBD1 aligns across 7 bases. Per germline, CDR1 SGHRS and CDR2 YFSETQ. Trimming cost V 4 bases and J 7 bases; bases outside gene matches: 13. The CDR3 loop spans 16 amino acids. The CDR3 spells CASSPRERGRVGELFF. DNA of the CDR3: TGCGCCAGCAGCCCAAGGGAGAGGGGGCGCGTCGGGGAGCTGTTTTTT.

This clonotype was counted ten times or more. V is TRBV2 and J is TRBJ1-2; a possible D gene is TRBD1 (6 bases). The germline CDR1 and CDR2 sequences are SNHLY and FYNNEI. The V end was cut by 4 bases, the J end by 6 bases, with 15 bases between. The CDR3 is 14 residues long. The chain's CDR3 is CASSALRGRDGYTF. The CDR3 DNA sequence: TGTGCCAGCAGTGCTTTGAGGGGGAGGGATGGCTACACCTTC.

This clonotype came up a few times. The junction departs from the called germline gene at one end, perhaps through a read error. The V call is TRBV7-2, the J call TRBJ1-1, with a possible D match to TRBD1 (6 bases). The CDR3 is 15 residues long. Germline V gene lookup returns CDR1 SGHTA and CDR2 FQGNSA. CDR3 protein: CASSQGRPTGTEAFF. In DNA, the CDR3 is TGCGCCAGCAGCCAGGGGCGGCCGACTGGCACTGAAGCTTTCTTT.

This clonotype has ten or more counts. The chain uses TRBV25-1 and TRBJ1-4; no clear D gene. Germline lookup yields CDR1 MGHDK and CDR2 SYGVNS. The CDR3 has 13 amino acids. Trimming removed 7 bases at V and 8 bases at J, with 14 bases between. CDR3 coding DNA: TGTGCCAGCAAAGTGGCAGCGAACGAAAAACTGTTTTTT. It is translated as CASKVAANEKLFF. The entire variable domain, with the rest obtained from reference TRBV25-1 and TRBJ1-4, is as follows: EADIYQTPRYLVIGTGKKITLECSQTMGHDKMYWYQQDPGMELHLIHYSYGVNSTEKGDLSSESTVSRIRTEHFPLTLESARPSHTSQYLCASKVAANEKLFFGSGTQLSVL.

This clonotype was detected once. The gene calls are TRBV13 and TRBJ2-2; TRBD2 matches at 9 bases. Unmatched junction bases numbered 13, after V lost 5 bases and J lost 3 bases. The CDR3 has 18 amino acids. Per the germline V gene, CDR1 is PRHDT and CDR2 is FYEKMQ (reference sequence). The CDR3 protein is CASSPTSGTSSHTGELFF. The CDR3, as DNA: TGTGCCAGCAGCCCCACATCCGGGACTAGCAGTCACACCGGGGAGCTGTTTTTT.

This chain joins TRBV4-1 and TRBJ2-5, with 8 bases matching TRBD1. Germline V gene sequence: CDR1 MGHRA, CDR2 YSYEKL. Losses at the gene ends were 2 bases for V and 4 bases for J; bases not matched to a gene: 9. This CDR3 region has 16 residues. The CDR3 region has the DNA TGCGCCAGCAGCCAATATGGACAGGGAGGTGGAGAGACCCAGTACTTC. It encodes CASSQYGQGGGETQYF.

V is TRBV12-3 or TRBV12-4 and J is TRBJ1-5, with 11 bases aligning to TRBD1. V shed 3 bases and J 5 bases; nucleotides not matched to a gene: 3. This CDR3 spans 15 amino acids. The CDR3 is CASSFRTGGHQPQHF. CDR3 DNA sequence: TGTGCCAGCAGTTTTAGGACAGGGGGCCATCAGCCCCAGCATTTT.

The V gene is TRBV13, the J gene TRBJ2-6; D uncertain. CDR3 length: 15 amino acids. The V gene lost 6 bases and the J gene lost 3 bases, with 12 bases spanning the gap. The germline gives CDR1 PRHDT, CDR2 FYEKMQ (reference sequence). CDR3 nucleotide sequence: TGTGCCAGCAGTGATGCGGAGCATGGGGCCAACGTCCTGACTTTC. It translates to CASSDAEHGANVLTF.